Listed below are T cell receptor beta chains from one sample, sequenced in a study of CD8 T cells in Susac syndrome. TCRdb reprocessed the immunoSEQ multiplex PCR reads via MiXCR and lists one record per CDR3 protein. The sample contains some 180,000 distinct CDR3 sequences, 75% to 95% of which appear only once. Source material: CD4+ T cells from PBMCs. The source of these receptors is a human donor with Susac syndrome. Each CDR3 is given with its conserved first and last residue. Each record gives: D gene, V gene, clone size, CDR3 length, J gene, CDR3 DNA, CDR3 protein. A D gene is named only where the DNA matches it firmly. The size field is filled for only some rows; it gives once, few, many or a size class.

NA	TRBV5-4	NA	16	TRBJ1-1	TGTGCCAGCAGCTTGGAGAGGGGCGGCATGAACACTGAAGCTTTCTTT	CASSLERGGMNTEAFF
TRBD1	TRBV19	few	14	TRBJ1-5	TGTGCCAGTAGTCCGACAGGGGGTGGACAGCCCCAGCATTTT	CASSPTGGGQPQHF
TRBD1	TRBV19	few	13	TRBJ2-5	TGTGCCAGTAGTTTGACAGGGTTGGAGACCCAGTACTTC	CASSLTGLETQYF
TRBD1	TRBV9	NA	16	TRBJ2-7	TGTGCCAGCAGCTTACGACAGGGGGCGCCCCCCTACGAGCAGTACTTC	CASSLRQGAPPYEQYF
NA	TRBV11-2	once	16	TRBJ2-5	TGTGCCAGCAGCTTAGGGGAGTTCGATCAGAGGGAGACCCAGTACTTC	CASSLGEFDQRETQYF
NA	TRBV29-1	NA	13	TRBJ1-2	TGCAGCGTTGAAAAAGTTAGGGACTATGGCTACACCTTC	CSVEKVRDYGYTF
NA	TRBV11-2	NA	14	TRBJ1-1	TGTGCCAGCAGCCCAGAATCGTCCCGCACTGAAGCTTTCTTT	CASSPESSRTEAFF
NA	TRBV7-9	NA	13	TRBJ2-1	TGTGCCAGCTCGGCGCTTTCCTACAATGAGCAGTTCTTC	CASSALSYNEQFF
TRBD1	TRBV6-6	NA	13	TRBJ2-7	TGTGTGACACTCCAGGGGGACTCCTACGAGCAGTACTTC	CVTLQGDSYEQYF
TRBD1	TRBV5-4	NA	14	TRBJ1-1	TGTGCCAGCAGCCGGGACAGGGGGCGAACTGAAGCTTTCTTT	CASSRDRGRTEAFF
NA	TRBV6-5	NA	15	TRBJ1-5	TGTGCCAGCAGAATTTCAGGCGGACTAGATCAGCCCCAGCATTTT	CASRISGGLDQPQHF
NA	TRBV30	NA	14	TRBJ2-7	TGTGCCTGGGCACAGGGTATGAGCTCCTACGAGCAGTACTTC	CAWAQGMSSYEQYF
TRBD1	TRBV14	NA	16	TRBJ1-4	TGTGCCAGCAGCCAAGTTCGGACAGGGGGCTTGGAAAAACTGTTTTTT	CASSQVRTGGLEKLFF
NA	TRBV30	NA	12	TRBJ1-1	TGTGCCTGGAGAGGTCTTACGTCCGAAGCTTTCTTT	CAWRGLTSEAFF
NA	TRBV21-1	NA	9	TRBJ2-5	TGTGCCAGCAGGGTGACCCAGTACTTC	CASRVTQYF
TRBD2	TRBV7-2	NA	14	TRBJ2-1	TGTGCCAGCACTCCGGGACTAGCGACCAATGAGCAGTTCTTC	CASTPGLATNEQFF
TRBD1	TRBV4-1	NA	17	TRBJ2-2	TGCGCCAGCAGCCAAACCAGGGGGTCCTCATTCCCCGGGGAGCTGTTTTTT	CASSQTRGSSFPGELFF
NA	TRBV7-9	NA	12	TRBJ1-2	TGTGCCAGCAGCCCTACGACGATAGGCTACACCTTC	CASSPTTIGYTF
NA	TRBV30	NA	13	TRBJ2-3	TGTGCCTGGAGTGTAATGGGTCGCGTTACGCAGTATTTT	CAWSVMGRVTQYF
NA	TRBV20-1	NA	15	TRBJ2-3	TGCAGTGCCCCCGTTGGGGCTTGGGGCACAGATACGCAGTATTTT	CSAPVGAWGTDTQYF
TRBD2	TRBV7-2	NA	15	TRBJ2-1	TGTGCCAGCAGCCAGAGCGGGAGTGGCTACAATGAGCAGTTCTTC	CASSQSGSGYNEQFF
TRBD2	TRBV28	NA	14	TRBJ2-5	TGTGCCAGCAGTTCAGCGGGGTTACAAGAGACCCAGTACTTC	CASSSAGLQETQYF
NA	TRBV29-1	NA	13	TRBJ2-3	TGCAGCGTTGAAAAAGCGGAGGTAGATACGCAGTATTTT	CSVEKAEVDTQYF
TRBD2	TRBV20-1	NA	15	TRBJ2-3	TGCAGTGCGGGGGGGACTAGCGACTACACAGATACGCAGTATTTT	CSAGGTSDYTDTQYF
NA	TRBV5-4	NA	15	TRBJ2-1	TGTGCCAGCAGCTTGTCACCAGGGGAGGGAAATGAGCAGTTCTTC	CASSLSPGEGNEQFF
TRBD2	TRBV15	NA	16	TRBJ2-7	TGTGCCACCAGCAGGGAAACAGCGGGAGCGGGTTACGAGCAGTACTTC	CATSRETAGAGYEQYF
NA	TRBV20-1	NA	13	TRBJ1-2	TGCAGTGCCGCCTTACCTGGCAGGTTGGGCTACACCTTC	CSAALPGRLGYTF
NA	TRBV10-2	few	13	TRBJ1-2	TGCGCCAGCAGAGAAACAGCGAACTATGGCTACACCTTC	CASRETANYGYTF
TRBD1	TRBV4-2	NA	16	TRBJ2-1	TGTGCCAGCAGCCAAGTCGGGGACAGGGGCGACAATGAGCAGTTCTTC	CASSQVGDRGDNEQFF
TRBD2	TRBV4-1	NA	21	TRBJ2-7	TGCGCCAGCAGCCATCTTCCAACTTCTAGGTATTCCAGCGGGAGGGCCCACGAGCAGTACTTC	CASSHLPTSRYSSGRAHEQYF
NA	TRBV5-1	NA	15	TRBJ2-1	TGCGCCAGCAGCCGTGGGGGAGTGGCGCCTAATGAGCAGTTCTTC	CASSRGGVAPNEQFF
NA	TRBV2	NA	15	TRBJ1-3	TGTGCCAGCAGCGGTACAGGGATTTCTGGAAACACCATATATTTT	CASSGTGISGNTIYF
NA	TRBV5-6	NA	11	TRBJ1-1	TGTGCCAGCAGCTTGGCTACTGAAGCTTTCTTT	CASSLATEAFF
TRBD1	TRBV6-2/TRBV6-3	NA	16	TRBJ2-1	TGTGCCAGCAAGATCCTTGGGACAGGGGGTTACAATGAGCAGTTCTTC	CASKILGTGGYNEQFF
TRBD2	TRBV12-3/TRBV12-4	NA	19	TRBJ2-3	TGTGCCAGCAGCGGACTAGCGGGAGGGCCGGTCCCGAGCACAGATACGCAGTATTTT	CASSGLAGGPVPSTDTQYF
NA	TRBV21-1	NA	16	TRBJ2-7	TGTGCCAGCACCCGGAATATCGGGTCCGGCTCCTACGAGCAGTACTTC	CASTRNIGSGSYEQYF
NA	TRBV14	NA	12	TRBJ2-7	TGTGCCAGCAGCCAAGCAGGCGGCGAGCAGTACTTC	CASSQAGGEQYF
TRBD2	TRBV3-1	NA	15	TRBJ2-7	TGTGCCAGCACCCTGACTAGCGGGGACTCCTACGAGCAGTACTTC	CASTLTSGDSYEQYF
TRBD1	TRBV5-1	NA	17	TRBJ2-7	TGCGCCAGCAGCTTTGGCAGGGGGCGCGTCGGGGAGGACGAGCAGTACTTC	CASSFGRGRVGEDEQYF
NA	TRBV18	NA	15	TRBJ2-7	TGTGCCAGCTCACCACGCAGGACGAAGCTTTACGAGCAGTACTTC	CASSPRRTKLYEQYF
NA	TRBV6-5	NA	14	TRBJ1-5	TGTGCCAGCAGTAATACACGTAGCAATCAGCCCCAGCATTTT	CASSNTRSNQPQHF
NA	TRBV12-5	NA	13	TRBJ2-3	TGTGCTAGTGGTTTATGGAGTGAGGATACGCAGTATTTT	CASGLWSEDTQYF
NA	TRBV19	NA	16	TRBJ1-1	TGTGCCAGTAGTAAAAGACAGAAAATGATGAACACTGAAGCTTTCTTT	CASSKRQKMMNTEAFF
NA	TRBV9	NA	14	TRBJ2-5	TGTGCCAGCAGCGTAGATGCGGGATCAGAGACCCAGTACTTC	CASSVDAGSETQYF
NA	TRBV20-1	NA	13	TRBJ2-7	TGCAGTGCTAGGGGTAGGAGCTCCTACGAGCAGTACTTC	CSARGRSSYEQYF